This T cell receptor beta chain was retrieved from a study of cytomegalovirus exposure and HLA in healthy donors. PCR was performed using 60 Vbeta and 13 Jbeta primers. The protocol was immunoSEQ multiplex PCR, while the TCRdb copy is restricted to in-frame clones and leaves out a portion. The repertoire holds roughly 200,000 clones, more than 65% seen once, with more than 1.5% in the top ten. Germline CDR1 is LGHNA and CDR2 is YSLEER. Trimming removed 1 base at V and 5 bases at J, with 14 bases between. CDR3 length: 15 residues. The sequence derives from a girl under 18 in good health and CMV-seropositive. This chain links TRBV4-3 with TRBJ1-1, with TRBD1 as a possible D gene (6 bases). Sample: PBMCs. The CDR3 nucleotides are TGCGCCAGCAGCCAAGGTACTATAGGGGGTACTGAAGCTTTCTTT. It is translated as CASSQGTIGGTEAFF.